This TCR beta chain was recovered during a study of cytomegalovirus exposure and HLA in healthy donors. The CDR3 loop spans 15 amino acids. The V and J ends lost 0 bases and 3 bases respectively, with 13 bases between them. Germline V lookup: CDR1 SGHNT, CDR2 YYREEE (reference sequence). Study results and caveats: Confirmation was obtained in vitro that a few CMV-associated chains are specific for CMV antigens.

Of note for this clone: The antigen is unknown.

PCR employed 60 Vbeta and 13 Jbeta primers. Measured with immunoSEQ multiplex PCR; TCRdb has only the in-frame clones, and not every one. This sample yields some 130,000 clones, of which 80% to 90% are seen a single time; 5.5% to 6% belongs to the top ten. The origin of this receptor is a woman aged 40 to 49 in good health and CMV-seropositive. The rearrangement joins TRBV5-4 to TRBJ2-7; a weak D match, TRBD2 (7 bases). The source material was PBMCs. The chain's CDR3 is CASSLARGGGYEQYF. The CDR3 DNA reads as TGTGCCAGCAGCTTGGCTCGGGGAGGGGGCTACGAGCAGTACTTC.